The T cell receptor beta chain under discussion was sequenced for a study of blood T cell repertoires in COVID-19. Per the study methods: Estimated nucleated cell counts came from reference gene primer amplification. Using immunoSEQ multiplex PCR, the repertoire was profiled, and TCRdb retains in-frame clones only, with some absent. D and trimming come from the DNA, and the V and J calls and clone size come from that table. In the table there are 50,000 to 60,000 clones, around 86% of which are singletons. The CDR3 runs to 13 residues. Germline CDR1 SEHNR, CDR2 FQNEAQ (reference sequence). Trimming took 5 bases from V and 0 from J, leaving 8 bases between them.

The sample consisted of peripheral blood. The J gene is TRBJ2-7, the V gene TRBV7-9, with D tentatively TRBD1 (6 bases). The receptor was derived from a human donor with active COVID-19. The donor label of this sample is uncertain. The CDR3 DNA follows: TGTGCCAGCAGCCGGGACAACTCCTACGAGCAGTACTTC. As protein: CASSRDNSYEQYF.